This T cell receptor beta chain was found in a study of blood T cells in healthy people across ages. Broader study findings: Significant beta diversity loss was already apparent by age around 40, declining roughly linearly. Compared with aged donors, long-lived donors showed fewer expanded clones, suggesting selection.

Germline assignment: CDR1 MNHNS and CDR2 SASEGT. The CDR3 has 13 residues. The V and J ends lost 7 bases and 2 bases respectively, with 11 bases between them. For the second PCR, which ran for 7 to 11 cycles, a sample-barcoded 5' primer and a J-beta primer mix were used. MiXCR was run by TCRdb on the 5' RACE reads, yielding one entry per CDR3 protein. The sample includes fewer than 2,000,000 distinct CDR3 sequences, roughly 30% of them seen just once. This clonotype was seen a few times. Its matching antigen is unknown. In each sample, at least 6.5 million PBMCs were isolated. V and J are TRBV6-1 and TRBJ1-1; D is perhaps TRBD1 (5 bases). The source material was blood. The receptor was isolated from a woman younger than 45 in good health. This CDR3 reads CASTDRDNTEAFF. The DNA for the CDR3 is TGTGCCAGCACCGACAGAGATAACACTGAAGCTTTCTTT.